This TCR beta chain came from a study of cytomegalovirus exposure and HLA in healthy donors (TCRdb year 2017). With respect to the entire study: In an earlier analysis of approximately 640 of the donors, 276 Gb of sequence data and 100 million or so unique TCR beta sequences from 150 million to 200 million T cells were reported. Around 320 gigabases of sequencing data and tens of millions of unique TCR sequences were included in an early release covering 500 to 750 HLA-typed donors. The genetic ancestry cluster associated with self-reported Caucasian donors included 65% to 90% of the 398 genotyped donors. The study aimed to test whether cataloging public T cell receptors could reveal signatures of past pathogen exposure. The study used immunosequencing to profile the T cell repertoires of some 600 subjects and linked those repertoires to cytomegalovirus serostatus. Besides the first cohort of approximately 670 subjects, a separate validation cohort made up of around 120 different subjects was used. High-throughput TCR immunosequencing, statistical association of individual TCRs with disease status, and machine learning were combined to predict cytomegalovirus infection status. To study patterns of TCR occurrence, a later analysis re-analyzed previously published TCR beta repertoires from 650 to 750 donors and added high-resolution HLA genotyping. Rather than drawing on any new phenotypic data, the later analysis identified candidate immune exposures from TCR beta sequences and the way those sequences occurred across donors. To decide whether each TCR beta V gene segment behaved as functional or pseudogenic, an earlier analysis of 587 of the donors relied on high-throughput TCR beta sequencing. Donor age, sex, ethnicity and CMV serostatus were collected together with the repertoire data. In a later genetic analysis, genome-wide SNP genotypes for about three fifths of the roughly 670 donors were used, and that subset was treated as a discovery cohort. All discovery cohort repertoires had been generated on a single sequencing platform. Class I and class II HLA loci were covered by the typing at four-digit resolution. The number of donors typed differed by locus, with 629-630 for A, B, C, DRB1 and DQB1, around 520 for DQA1, 600 to 610 for DPA1, and some 470 for DPB1. Because of strong linkage in the cohort, 5 or 6 DR-DQ haplotypes were treated as single units for association and clustering. Among roughly 370 genotyped donors of the cohort, an average of approximately 250,000 unique TCR beta nucleotide sequences were sequenced per donor, roughly 18% of them non-productive.

To prepare the library, the immunoSEQ multiplex PCR assay was applied. For the multiplex PCR, a mixture combining 60 forward primers for TCR Vbeta segments and 13 reverse primers for TCR Jbeta segments was used. The CDR3 region of rearranged TCR beta genes was amplified from genomic DNA with a multiplex PCR assay. The Illumina HiSeq System was used to sequence the amplified TCR beta libraries as 87-base-pair reads. Per the authors' processing: A later analysis counted 75 million to 100 million unique TCR beta chains across the 666 repertoires, and around 9.9 million of these chains were shared by at least two donors. A nearest-neighbor algorithm error-corrected the raw reads and collapsed the reads into unique sequences, merging closely related sequences to remove PCR and sequencing errors. CDR3 sequences were aligned to IMGT reference sequences to assign V, D and J gene segments. Each retained sequence needed at least a six-nucleotide match to both a V gene segment and a J gene segment. A rearrangement was called productive if the CDR3 had no stop codons and remained in frame with V and J, and every other rearrangement was called non-productive. Following IMGT convention, CDR3 was defined as the stretch from the second conserved V-encoded cysteine up to the conserved J-encoded phenylalanine. The earlier analysis of approximately 590 of the donors excluded any sequence lacking an unambiguous match to a single V gene segment. An earlier analysis of 500 to 700 of the donors classified V segments as functional when productive rearrangements were above 56.7% and as segregating when the standard deviation between donors was above 5%. A statistical classification framework was built to diagnose cytomegalovirus status from the catalog of TCR beta chain sequences. V and J gene assignment, in a later analysis, came from comparing TCR nucleotide sequences with IMGT/GENE-DB human TR gene sequences. Using the TCRdist pipeline, a later analysis assigned CDR3 sequences along with most-parsimonious VDJ recombination scenarios. A later analysis defined each TCR beta chain by its CDR3 amino acid sequence plus V-gene family, and excluded reads lacking a unique V-gene family. A later analysis removed several hundred highly shared, low-generation-probability nucleotide sequences to deal with suspected cross-contamination and a sequencing artifact. In a later analysis, a clonal expansion index for each public chain was calculated from normalized within-repertoire ranks of inferred template counts. In a later analysis, generation probabilities were computed with a VDJ recombination model fitted to out-of-frame rearrangements, and the resulting probabilities were checked against IGoR. A later analysis scored TCR-TCR, TCR-HLA and TCR-CMV co-occurrence with hypergeometric tests, applying a repertoire-size bias correction to TCR pairs. A later analysis estimated false discovery rates by permuting HLA or CMV assignments 20 times. A later analysis grouped co-occurring TCRs with DBSCAN, adding TCRdist sequence similarity when clustering within HLA-allele-positive subsets. Repertoires with fewer than 30,000 or more than 120,000 public chains were left out of co-occurrence clustering, as were five repertoires with anomalous nucleotide sharing. TCRdb mirrors the immuneACCESS table, restricted to in-frame sequences. Some clones are absent from its copies; in checked studies, under half trace to an unresolved V gene, and the reason for the others is unknown. The V and J calls and clone size are taken from that table; D and trimming were inferred from the DNA. A total of roughly 130,000 clones appear in this sample, approximately 79% of them only once. Approximately 4% of the sample comes from the top ten.

CDR1 SGHRS and CDR2 YFSETQ were looked up in the germline V gene. Clipping removes 4 bases from V and 3 bases from J, with 7 as the unmatched junction base count. The CDR3 contains 14 residues, cysteine and phenylalanine counted. CDR3 DNA is the only sequence kept; it has 42 bases, read in frame from the first base. The cohort consisted of more than 650 healthy bone marrow donors. At the time of sampling, every cohort member was nominally healthy, though immune exposures that went unrecorded were likely present. The donor was CMV seropositive and was included in the group of approximately 310 seropositive cohort members. Every donor gave a peripheral blood sample, and the peripheral blood mononuclear cells from that sample were used for TCR beta sequencing. Genomic DNA extraction from the blood cell samples was performed with the Qiagen DNeasy Blood Extraction Kit. With regard to this clone: The specificity of this receptor is unknown. Per-base quality was not reported, and no clone a single base away is much larger than it.

Overall results and qualifications from the work: According to a later analysis, parvovirus B19, influenza, CMV and Epstein-Barr virus appeared linked to several top co-occurrence clusters. Because counts were too low, more than 15 rarely observed V segments, including chromosome 9 orphons, were excluded from the earlier analysis of about 500 of the donors. A further reported finding was that TCR beta sequences accurately predicted the HLA-A and HLA-B alleles for most subjects in the first cohort. In a later analysis, TCR association rates were found to vary across HLA loci, with the most associated TCRs seen for DRB1 alleles and the fewest for HLA-C alleles. Most CMV-associated TCR beta chains appeared to be HLA-restricted in a later analysis, and the HLA associations seemed to be driven largely by CMV exposure. Compared with equally common non-associated chains, HLA-associated TCR beta chains in a later analysis were more clonally expanded and had lower generation probabilities. The presence/absence analyses assumed that sequencing depth was roughly uniform across donors, and that assumption may not be true. Immune exposure information for the cohort was limited to CMV serostatus. In the study, 164 TCR beta chains were listed as associated with cytomegalovirus. When HLA alleles, especially DR and DQ, strongly co-occurred, TCR associations were difficult to assign to individual alleles. In an earlier analysis of over 550 of the donors, most TCR beta V segments were observed in productive rearrangements about 87% or about 30% of the time, broadly matching IMGT annotations. Some IMGT-functional V segments, including TRBV6-2 and TRBV6-3, could not be distinguished by the 87-base-pair reads and were therefore excluded. Linkage disequilibrium might explain the correlated functional status among segregating V segments, but an unknown experimental factor could not be excluded. According to a later genetic analysis, donors in an Asian-associated ancestry cluster had fewer N-insertions in productive TCRs than the approximately 650-donor mean. Most TCR sequences were observed very rarely across donors, whereas some public TCRs were present in many individuals. V-gene and J-gene trimming of TCR beta chains was associated with a missense DCLRE1C variant in a later genetic analysis, and the association was replicated in an independent cohort. In vitro tests confirmed that a few of the cytomegalovirus-associated TCR beta chains recognize cytomegalovirus antigens. According to the authors, the approach could potentially be generalized to other disease states and immunological phenotypes. The cohort was sequenced for TCR beta chains only, and without alpha or paired-chain data the features that could be detected were limited. Because HLA typing was missing for some donors at each locus, association tests included only the typed subset. Cytomegalovirus status was reported to be diagnosed by the classifier with high specificity and sensitivity in both the original and validation cohorts. Specific HLA alleles were associated with 15,000 to 20,000 TCR beta sequences at a false discovery rate of 0.05 in a later analysis. A cluster of highly shared sequence variants was judged likely to represent a technical artifact of the sequencing pipeline.

The receptor's source is a man between 18 and 29 years old in good health and CMV-seropositive. This sequence uses TRBV5-1 and TRBJ2-7; TRBD2 lines up with 7 middle nucleotides. Sequencing input: PBMCs. The CDR3 has the sequence CASSTGGEDYEQYF. The base sequence is TGCGCCAGCAGCACTGGGGGGGAGGACTACGAGCAGTACTTC.